Below, 20 T cell receptor beta chains from the same sample are listed, as sequenced in a study of blood T cell repertoires in COVID-19. Measured with immunoSEQ multiplex PCR; TCRdb has only the in-frame clones, and not every one. This table holds under 100,000 clones, approximately 75% found once. Sequencing was done on a sample of peripheral blood. The receptor source for this set is a human donor in a cohort sampled during active COVID-19.

CDR3 bases: TGTGCCAGCAGCGCCCAACCGGGAGATACGCAGTATTTT. Amino acids: CASSAQPGDTQYF. The V call is TRBV3-1 (or the pseudogene TRBV3-2), the J call TRBJ2-3; D remains unclear. Germline V gives CDR1 LGHDT, CDR2 YNNKEL (reference sequence). This CDR3 has 13 amino acids. With 5 bases removed from V and 5 bases from J, the gap between germline ends came to 11 bases.

J is TRBJ2-7 and V is TRBV6-5; D might be TRBD2 (6 bases). The CDR3 totals 13 residues. V lost 6 bases to trimming and J lost 4 bases, with 13 bases between them. Looked up from germline, CDR1 is MNHEY and CDR2 is SVGAGI. CDR3 loop: CASSVGGRYEQYF. The CDR3 DNA reads TGTGCCAGCAGCGTGGGGGGTCGGTACGAGCAGTACTTC.

This chain connects TRBV7-3 to TRBJ1-6; a weak D match, TRBD1 (5 bases). CDR1 and CDR2 (germline): SGHTA, FQGTGA. V lost 5 bases and J lost 3, with 11 bases in between. The CDR3 extends over 15 amino acids. CDR3 residues: CASSPSGGYNSPLHF. The CDR3 DNA reads TGTGCCAGCAGCCCCTCGGGGGGCTATAATTCACCCCTCCACTTT.

The rearrangement links TRBV18 to TRBJ2-2; no clear D. The CDR3 length is 14 residues. CDR1 is KGHSH and CDR2 is LQKENI in the germline V gene. V was shortened by 0 bases and J by 4 bases, with 6 bases between the two germline ends. In nucleotides, the CDR3 is TGTGCCAGCTCACCACCTCGGAGCACCGGGGAGCTGTTTTTT. This codes for CASSPPRSTGELFF. The full variable domain, completed using reference TRBV18 and TRBJ2-2, is NAGVMQNPRHLVRRRGQEARLRCSPMKGHSHVYWYRQLPEEGLKFMVYLQKENIIDESGMPKERFSAEFPKEGPSILRIQQVVRGDSAAYFCASSPPRSTGELFFGEGSRLTVL.

The chain carries TRBV27 and TRBJ2-7; TRBD2 matches at 7 bases. Germline-derived CDR1 and CDR2 are MNHEY and SMNVEV (reference sequence). J was trimmed by 2 bases and V by 5 bases; bases with no gene match: 6. The CDR3 sequence is 14 residues long. CDR3 in DNA: TGTGCCAGCAGTCCTGGGGCGGGGGCCTACGAGCAGTACTTC. As protein: CASSPGAGAYEQYF.

This clone was seen more than once but under ten times. The V gene is TRBV5-4, the J gene TRBJ1-1, with D possibly matching TRBD1 (5 bases). Looked up from germline, CDR1 is SGHNT and CDR2 is YYREEE (reference sequence). Trimming took off 4 bases at V and 4 bases at J, with 14 bases between the two ends. This CDR3 region has 14 residues. The chain's CDR3 is CASSADTSGTEAFF. DNA for the CDR3: TGTGCCAGCAGCGCGGACACAAGTGGCACTGAAGCTTTCTTT.

CDR3 in DNA: TGTGCCACCAGCAGACCAAAGGGGTACACTGAAGCTTTCTTT. Translated, it gives CATSRPKGYTEAFF. The J gene is TRBJ1-1, the V gene TRBV15; D is perhaps TRBD1 (5 bases). The germline gives CDR1 LNHNV, CDR2 YYDKDF (reference sequence). The CDR3 has 14 residues. The V gene lost 2 bases and the J gene lost 3 bases, with 10 bases spanning the gap.

Only a few counts were recorded for this clone. V usage is TRBV5-1 and J usage is TRBJ2-7; 10 bases match TRBD1. The CDR3 runs 16 residues. Germline trimming cut 5 bases from V and 0 bases from J; bases unmatched to any gene: 8. Germline CDR1 reads SGHRS; CDR2 reads YFSETQ. CDR3 sequence reads: CASSTYGTGVSYEQYF. DNA for the CDR3: TGCGCCAGCAGTACGTACGGGACAGGGGTCTCCTACGAGCAGTACTTC.

This clone has only a few counts. The rearrangement links TRBV27 to TRBJ2-3; the match to TRBD2 covers 7 bases. CDR3 length: 16 residues. Germline V gene data show CDR1 as MNHEY and CDR2 as SMNVEV (reference sequence). The V and J ends lost 5 bases and 0 bases, in that order; junction bases with no gene match: 8. The CDR3 DNA sequence: TGTGCCAGCAGTCGGGGTATGGGGGGGAGCACAGATACGCAGTATTTT. Protein: CASSRGMGGSTDTQYF.

The chain combines TRBV5-1 with TRBJ1-2; 8 bases line up with TRBD1. The CDR3 has 12 residues. Trimming at V came to 8 bases and at J to 4 bases, leaving 4 bases not matched to a gene. The germline gives CDR1 SGHRS, CDR2 YFSETQ. The CDR3 reads CARPTGVYGYTF. As DNA, the CDR3 is TGCGCCAGACCGACAGGGGTCTATGGCTACACCTTC.

This chain uses TRBV7-8 with TRBJ2-7; tentative D call: TRBD1 (6 bases). V lost 3 bases to trimming and J lost 2 bases, with 11 bases between them. Germline lookup yields CDR1 SGHVS and CDR2 FQNEAQ. The CDR3 spans 14 residues. The CDR3 sequence is CASSFRGPTYEQYF. CDR3 DNA: TGTGCCAGCAGCTTCAGGGGTCCCACCTACGAGCAGTACTTC.

This chain links TRBV5-1 with TRBJ1-5; 9 bases agree with TRBD1. CDR3 length equals 17 residues. From germline, CDR1 is SGHRS and CDR2 YFSETQ. The V and J ends lost 4 bases and 0 bases, in that order; junction bases with no gene match: 8. CDR3 amino acids: CASSPGTGISSNQPQHF. The CDR3 DNA is TGCGCCAGCAGCCCCGGGACAGGGATCAGTAGCAATCAGCCCCAGCATTTT.

The DNA of the CDR3 is TGTGCCATCATGGGGACTAGCGGGGCCGGGGCCCAGTACTTC. This sequence encodes CAIMGTSGAGAQYF. This chain uses TRBV10-3 with TRBJ2-5; 13 bases map to TRBD2. Germline V gene lookup returns CDR1 ENHRY and CDR2 SYGVKD. The CDR3 length is 14 residues. With 7 bases clipped from V and 9 bases from J, the junction kept 8 bases outside the gene matches.

CDR3 nucleotide sequence: TGTGCCAGCAGTTACCTAGCGGGGGGGCTTAATGAGCAGTTCTTC. Amino acid sequence: CASSYLAGGLNEQFF. The chain uses TRBV6-5 and TRBJ2-1; 12 bases match TRBD2. V shed 2 bases and J 7 bases; nucleotides not matched to a gene: 3. Germline CDR1 reads MNHEY; CDR2 reads SVGAGI. CDR3 length: 15 amino acids.

The chain is built from TRBV28 and TRBJ2-5, with TRBD1 identical over 12 bases. The germline V gene encodes CDR1 MDHEN and CDR2 SYDVKM. CDR3 length equals 16 residues. Unmatched junction bases numbered 8, after V lost 4 bases and J lost 5 bases. CDR3 sequence: CASSSIGTGGRETQYF. In DNA, the CDR3 is TGTGCCAGCAGTTCCATCGGGACAGGGGGCCGGGAGACCCAGTACTTC. The complete variable domain, with remaining parts taken from reference TRBV28 and TRBJ2-5, reads DVKVTQSSRYLVKRTGEKVFLECVQDMDHENMFWYRQDPGLGLRLIYFSYDVKMKEKGDIPEGYSVSREKKERFSLILESASTNQTSMYLCASSSIGTGGRETQYFGPGTRLLVL.

The chain couples TRBV6-5 to TRBJ2-3; 11 nucleotides agree with TRBD2. CDR1 and CDR2 (germline): MNHEY, SVGAGI. J gave up 5 bases and V 5 bases, and 6 bases lay outside the gene matches. This CDR3 spans 15 amino acids. The CDR3 loop is CASSTSGGAGDTQYF. The CDR3 DNA reads TGTGCCAGCAGTACTAGCGGGGGTGCGGGAGATACGCAGTATTTT.

The chain joins TRBV5-1 to TRBJ2-1, with 9 bases matching TRBD2. CDR3 length: 16 amino acids. J was trimmed by 0 bases and V by 6 bases; bases with no gene match: 7. Germline CDR1 SGHRS, CDR2 YFSETQ. CDR3 sequence (DNA): TGCGCCAGCAACCCCTTAGCGGGGGCCTCCTACAATGAGCAGTTCTTC. Translation gives CASNPLAGASYNEQFF.

In this sample, this clone turned up a few times. The gene calls are TRBV20-1 and TRBJ1-1, with D unclear. With 6 bases removed from V and 0 bases from J, the gap between germline ends came to 5 bases. CDR1 is DFQATT and CDR2 is SNEGSKA in the germline V gene (reference sequence). The CDR3 is 11 amino acids. DNA for the CDR3: TGCAGTGCCAGGATGAACACTGAAGCTTTCTTT. It encodes CSARMNTEAFF.

V is TRBV7-8 and J is TRBJ2-1; 8 bases map to TRBD2. Trimming took 7 bases from V and 4 from J; bases not matched to a gene: 9. CDR3 length: 15 amino acids. CDR1 is SGHVS and CDR2 is FQNEAQ in the germline V gene. The CDR3 nucleotides are TGTGCCAGCACCCTCCCCGGGGGGGCGTACAATGAGCAGTTCTTC. Amino acid sequence: CASTLPGGAYNEQFF.

This clone was seen repeatedly, ten times or more. This sequence joins TRBV4-3 and TRBJ1-1; D is possibly TRBD1 (6 bases). Trimming left V 4 bases short and J 1 base short, with 7 bases between. This CDR3 contains 13 residues. Germline-derived CDR1 and CDR2 are LGHNA and YSLEER. DNA for the CDR3: TGCGCCAGCAGCCCACAGGGGAACACTGAAGCTTTCTTT. Translated: CASSPQGNTEAFF.